The 3 T cell receptor beta chains listed next were all sequenced from one sample in a study of T cells in Graves' hyperthyroidism and ophthalmopathy. RNA transcripts were the template for amplifying TCR beta CDR3 regions. TCR CDR3 underwent first-round RT-PCR with the HTBI primer set. One entry per CDR3 protein results from TCRdb running MiXCR on the multiplex PCR reads. Altogether about 700,000 distinct CDR3 sequences are present, approximately 15% being singletons, with the ten largest covering about 10%. Sample: blood. These receptors all come from a woman younger than 35 with Graves' hyperthyroidism.

The CDR3 sequence is CASNQLTGTGGDSPLHF. The CDR3 coding sequence is TGTGCCAGCAACCAACTTACCGGGACAGGGGGTGATTCACCCCTCCACTTT. J is TRBJ1-6 and V is TRBV28; 11 bases agree with TRBD1. Germline values: CDR1 MDHEN, CDR2 SYDVKM. Trimming took 7 bases from V and 8 from J; bases not matched to a gene: 13. The CDR3 sequence is 17 residues long.

About this clonotype: A read error may explain this, as a much larger clone is one base away. The DNA of the CDR3 is TGTGCCAGCAGTTTCCCTGTTGTTGGGTCCTATGGCCACACCTTC. Protein: CASSFPVVGSYGHTF. The chain combines TRBV27 with TRBJ1-2; D is undetermined. The CDR3 totals 15 residues. Germline CDR1 and CDR2: MNHEY and SMNVEV (reference sequence).

There are many counts of this clonotype. CDR3 sequence (DNA): TGTGCCAGCAGTCGACAGGGGAGTAGCACCGGGGAGCTGTTTTTT. It codes for CASSRQGSSTGELFF. J is TRBJ2-2 and V is TRBV6-1; the match to TRBD1 covers 8 bases. The CDR3 extends over 15 amino acids. Germline lookup yields CDR1 MNHNS and CDR2 SASEGT. V gave up 5 bases and J gave up 4 bases; unmatched junction bases: 6.